This T cell receptor (beta chain) comes out of a study of regulatory T cells in long-lasting Graves disease. Whole-study results and caveats: Patients with persistent disease showed a bias toward TRBV28, TRBJ1-2 and TRBJ2-5.

The CDR3 has 14 residues. In germline, CDR1 is SGHRS, CDR2 YFSETQ. V lost 0 bases, J lost 5 bases, and 4 bases stayed unmatched. This clonotype was observed a few times. The antigen is unknown. Time point here: newly diagnosed GD, antithyroid drugs for less than 3 months. Extracted RNA from PBMCs served as the source of the TCR library. iRepertoire HTBI primers and Arm-PCR of CDR3 regions built TCR beta libraries. TCRdb analysed the multiplex PCR reads with MiXCR anew, one entry per CDR3 protein. Counted here are a few hundred thousand distinct CDR3 sequences, 12% to 15% occurring once; the ten biggest clones make up over 15%. The data were also submitted as part of a second study, on T cells in Graves' hyperthyroidism and ophthalmopathy. Per that study: The study left out patients who had uncontrolled infection, other autoimmune disease, pregnancy or lactation.

The TCR sequence derives from a woman aged 45-59 years with Graves disease. This chain links TRBV5-1 with TRBJ2-5, with 7 nucleotides matching TRBD1. Source: peripheral blood mononuclear cells (PBMCs), taken at new diagnosis, from a patient treated with antithyroid drugs. In DNA form, the CDR3 reads TGCGCCAGCAGCTTGGAAGGGGGCAAGGAGACCCAGTACTTC. Translating it yields CASSLEGGKETQYF.